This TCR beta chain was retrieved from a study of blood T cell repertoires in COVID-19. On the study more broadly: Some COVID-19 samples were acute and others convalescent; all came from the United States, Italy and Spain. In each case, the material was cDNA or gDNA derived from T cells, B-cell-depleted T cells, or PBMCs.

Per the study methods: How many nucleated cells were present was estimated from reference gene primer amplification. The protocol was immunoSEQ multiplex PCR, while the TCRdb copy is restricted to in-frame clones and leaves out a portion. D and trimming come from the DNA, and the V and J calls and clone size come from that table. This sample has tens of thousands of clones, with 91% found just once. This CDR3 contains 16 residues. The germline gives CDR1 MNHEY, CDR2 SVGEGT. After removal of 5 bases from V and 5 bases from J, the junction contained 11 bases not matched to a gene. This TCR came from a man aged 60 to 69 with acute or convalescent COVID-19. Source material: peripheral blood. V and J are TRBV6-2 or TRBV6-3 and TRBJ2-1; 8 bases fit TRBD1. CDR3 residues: CASSARTGPLDNEQFF. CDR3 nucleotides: TGTGCCAGCAGTGCCCGGACAGGGCCTTTAGACAATGAGCAGTTCTTC.